This T cell receptor beta chain was documented in a study of Graves' ophthalmopathy and Graves' hyperthyroidism. This CDR3 spans 16 amino acids. CDR1 is LNHDA and CDR2 is SQIVND in the germline V gene (reference sequence). V trimming: 10 bases; J trimming: 3 bases; junction bases outside the gene matches: 16. This clonotype occurred a few times. As the template, RNA transcripts were used to amplify TCR beta CDR3 regions. After a first-round RT-PCR with HTBI primers, a second-round multiplex PCR was run. From the multiplex PCR reads, TCRdb called clonotypes with MiXCR, one entry per CDR3 protein. This table holds a few hundred thousand distinct CDR3 sequences, about 18% found once.

The origin of this receptor is a woman in her late teens or twenties with Graves' ophthalmopathy. The chain combines TRBV19 with TRBJ1-2; 8 nucleotides agree with TRBD1. The sample taken for sequencing was peripheral blood. CDR3 protein: CATSDRVYEFDYGYTF. DNA of the CDR3: TGTGCCACTTCGGACAGGGTGTATGAGTTCGACTATGGCTACACCTTC.